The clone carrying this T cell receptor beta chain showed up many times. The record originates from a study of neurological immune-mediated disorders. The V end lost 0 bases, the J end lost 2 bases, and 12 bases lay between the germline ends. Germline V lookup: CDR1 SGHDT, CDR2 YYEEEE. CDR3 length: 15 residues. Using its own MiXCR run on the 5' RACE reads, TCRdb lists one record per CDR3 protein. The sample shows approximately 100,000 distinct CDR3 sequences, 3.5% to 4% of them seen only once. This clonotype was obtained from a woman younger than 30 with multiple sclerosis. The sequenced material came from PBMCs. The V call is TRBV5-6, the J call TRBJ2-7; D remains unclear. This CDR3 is CASSLGALGPYEQYF. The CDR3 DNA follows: TGTGCCAGCAGCTTGGGGGCTTTAGGGCCCTACGAGCAGTACTTC.